Following are 17 T cell receptor beta chains from one sample sequenced in a study of blood T cells in healthy people across ages. The use of a sample-barcoded 5' primer and a J-beta primer mix characterized a second PCR of roughly 7 to 12 cycles. Each CDR3 protein gets one entry after TCRdb re-called the 5' RACE reads with MiXCR. This sample yields approximately 790,000 distinct CDR3 sequences, of which 55% to 65% are seen a single time; roughly 25% belongs to the top ten. The sample taken for sequencing was blood. These receptors were taken from a man aged 25 to 45 in good health.

The chain links TRBV4-3 to TRBJ1-2; 9 nucleotides align to TRBD1. V dropped 3 bases and J dropped 8; count of bases not matched to a gene: 13. The CDR3 covers 16 residues. CDR1 is LGHNA and CDR2 is YSLEER in the germline V gene. The CDR3 loop is CASSQARDRVWGGYTF. CDR3 bases: TGCGCCAGCAGCCAGGCGCGGGACAGGGTCTGGGGAGGCTACACCTTC.

V usage is TRBV7-3 and J usage is TRBJ2-3, with a weak D call TRBD1 (5 bases). V dropped 5 bases and J dropped 0 bases, with 15 bases sitting between them. Germline assignment: CDR1 SGHTA and CDR2 FQGTGA. The length of the CDR3 is 16 residues. The CDR3 DNA sequence: TGTGCCAGCAGCCGAACTATGGGGCTGAGCACAGATACGCAGTATTTT. The encoded protein is CASSRTMGLSTDTQYF.

For the CDR3, the DNA is TGTGCTAGTGGTCTCCCTGGGGGCCGGGGCTACACCTTC. It is translated as CASGLPGGRGYTF. The J gene is TRBJ1-2, the V gene TRBV12-5; maybe TRBD1 (6 bases). Per the germline V gene, CDR1 is LGHNT and CDR2 is FRNRAP. This CDR3 contains 13 residues. V dropped 5 bases and J dropped 8 bases, with 15 bases sitting between them.

This chain connects TRBV19 to TRBJ2-4; 7 bases are shared with TRBD1. With the DNA end fitting TRBJ2-7 better, the J assignment may be wrong. The CDR3 loop spans 13 amino acids. Per germline, CDR1 LNHDA and CDR2 SQIVND (reference sequence). The CDR3 spells CASSGQEFYEQYF. The CDR3 coding sequence is TGTGCCAGTAGCGGACAGGAGTTCTACGAGCAGTACTTC.

This rearrangement joins TRBV9 to TRBJ2-4, with 9 bases identical to TRBD2. The CDR3 sequence is 17 residues long. J lost 3 bases, V lost 0 bases, and 7 bases had no gene match. Germline lookup yields CDR1 SGDLS and CDR2 YYNGEE. CDR3 sequence reads: CASSVGSGGSSKNIQYF. For the CDR3, the DNA is TGTGCCAGCAGCGTAGGGAGCGGGGGGAGCAGCAAAAACATTCAGTACTTC.

In the case of this clonotype: Mismatch with germline at one junction end may stem from a read error. The J gene is TRBJ1-2, the V gene TRBV4-2; D may be TRBD1 (6 bases). CDR1 and CDR2 from the germline V gene are LGHNA and YNFKEQ. The CDR3 has 16 amino acids. The CDR3 DNA reads as TGTGCCAACAGCCAAGATCGCAGGGGACCTAACTATGGTTACACCTTC. Encoded protein: CANSQDRRGPNYGYTF.

About this clonotype itself: A much larger clone lies one base from this, so it may be a read error. The V call is TRBV9, the J call TRBJ1-2; D unresolved. CDR3 length: 14 residues. Per the germline V gene, CDR1 is SGDLS and CDR2 is YYNGEE. Trimming pared 0 bases from V and 5 bases from J, leaving 11 bases between. The CDR3 region is CASSVGAVAYGYTF. The CDR3 DNA sequence: TGTGCCAGCAGCGTAGGAGCAGTGGCATATGGCTACACCTTC. Full variable domain (missing parts from reference TRBV9 and TRBJ1-2): DSGVTQTPKHLITATGQRVTLRCSPRSGDLSVYWYQQSLDQGLQFLIQYYNGEERAKGNILERFSAQQFPDLHSELNLSSLELGDSALYFCASSVGAVAYGYTFGSGTRLTVV.

J is TRBJ1-6 and V is TRBV6-1; D ambiguous. V was trimmed by 7 bases and J by 3 bases, leaving 10 bases between them. Germline CDR1 and CDR2: MNHNS and SASEGT. The CDR3 contains 14 residues. CDR3 sequence (DNA): TGTGCCAGCACACCGGACCGCTATAATTCACCCCTCCACTTT. Residues: CASTPDRYNSPLHF.

The chain has TRBV4-3 and TRBJ2-1, with a weak D call TRBD2 (6 bases). Germline lookup yields CDR1 LGHNA and CDR2 YSLEER. CDR3 length: 19 amino acids. V was trimmed by 0 bases and J by 1 base, leaving 19 bases between them. The CDR3 DNA follows: TGCGCCAGCAGCCAAGATCCGGGGCTAGCGTATCCTTCCTACAATGAGCAGTTCTTC. Its translation: CASSQDPGLAYPSYNEQFF.

The V gene is TRBV4-2, the J gene TRBJ2-5; 7 bases match TRBD2. With V trimmed by 0 bases and J by 2 bases, 9 bases remained unmatched. The V gene's germline CDR1 is LGHNA and CDR2 YNFKEQ. The CDR3 runs to 17 residues. CDR3 DNA: TGTGCCAGCAGCCAAGATATGAGCGGGGAGATACAAGAGACCCAGTACTTC. Translating it yields CASSQDMSGEIQETQYF.

The rearrangement joins TRBV3-1 to TRBJ1-2; D unclear. The CDR3 length is 12 residues. Germline values: CDR1 LGHDT, CDR2 YNNKEL (reference sequence). V was shortened by 8 bases and J by 4 bases, with 11 bases between the two germline ends. The CDR3, as DNA: TGTGCCAGCCCCCCGGCCACCTATGGCTACACCTTC. It translates to CASPPATYGYTF.

This clonotype was seen only once. The rearrangement joins TRBV7-2 to TRBJ2-5, with 9 positions matching TRBD1. Trimming cost V 1 base and J 8 bases; bases outside gene matches: 5. The germline V gene encodes CDR1 SGHTA and CDR2 FQGNSA. This CDR3 spans 14 amino acids. The CDR3 loop reads CASSLVDRGATQYF. DNA of the CDR3: TGTGCCAGCAGCTTAGTGGACAGGGGCGCTACCCAGTACTTC.

A word on this clonotype: A read error may produce the germline difference seen at one junction end. CDR3 nucleotides: TGTGCCAGCAGCTCATCTACAGATATGCAGTATTTT. Translating it yields CASSSSTDMQYF. V is TRBV7-2 and J is TRBJ2-3; D remains ambiguous. This CDR3 region has 12 residues. Germline V gives CDR1 SGHTA, CDR2 FQGNSA. Supplemented by reference TRBV7-2 and TRBJ2-3, the full variable domain reads GAGVSQSPSNKVTEKGKDVELRCDPISGHTALYWYRQSLGQGLEFLIYFQGNSAPDKSGLPSDRFSAERTGGSVSTLTIQRTQQEDSAVYLCASSSSTDMQYFGPGTRLTVL.

This sequence joins TRBV20-1 and TRBJ2-7, with 9 bases matching TRBD1. Germline V gene lookup returns CDR1 DFQATT and CDR2 SNEGSKA (reference sequence). This CDR3 is built from 13 residues. V was clipped by 6 bases and J by 5 bases; unmatched bases: 8. CDR3 DNA sequence: TGCAGTGCCACTCGGGACAGGGACGACGAGCAGTACTTC. Encoded protein: CSATRDRDDEQYF.

This clonotype was seen more than once but under ten times. This rearrangement joins TRBV7-2 to TRBJ2-3; no definite D call. The CDR3 has 15 residues. Germline V gene lookup returns CDR1 SGHTA and CDR2 FQGNSA. Between the trimmed V and J ends, which lost 0 bases and 3 bases, there was a span of 10 bases. The CDR3 spells CASSLAAERTDTQYF. The CDR3 coding sequence is TGTGCCAGCAGCTTAGCGGCAGAGAGGACAGATACGCAGTATTTT.

The V gene is TRBV6-2 or TRBV6-3, the J gene TRBJ2-1; TRBD1 matches at 7 bases. The tail of the sequence fits TRBJ2-7 better, so the J call may be wrong. CDR1 is MNHEY and CDR2 is SVGEGT in the germline V gene. The CDR3 is 15 residues long. The CDR3 protein is CASRPDRVNYNEQYF. The CDR3 region has the DNA TGTGCCAGCAGACCCGACAGGGTAAACTACAATGAGCAGTACTTC.

There are a few counts of this clonotype. V usage is TRBV14 and J usage is TRBJ2-5, with D hard to call. V gave up 0 bases and J gave up 5 bases, with 13 bases separating them. From germline, CDR1 is SGHDN and CDR2 FVKESK. The CDR3 has 15 residues. CDR3 sequence (DNA): TGTGCCAGCAGCCAAGATGGTTACCGTGGCGAGACCCAGTACTTC. Translated: CASSQDGYRGETQYF.